These 8 T cell receptor beta chains were sequenced from one sample in a study of shared clonotypes between healthy human individuals. Naivety among CD8 cells was defined by CD45RO negativity and positive CCR7 selection, thereby excluding terminally differentiated effector memory CD45RA+ cells. Profiling relied on immunoSEQ multiplex PCR, and the TCRdb table lists in-frame clones only, not all of them. The table lists roughly 1,800,000 clones, about 95% of them singletons, with more than 0.9% in the top ten. Sequencing used naive CD8+ T cells sorted from blood. The receptors derive from a man in his late teens or twenties in good health.

The chain employs TRBV19 and TRBJ2-1; possible D gene TRBD2, 7 bases. This CDR3 comprises 15 residues. Germline lookup yields CDR1 LNHDA and CDR2 SQIVND (reference sequence). The V end was cut by 6 bases, the J end by 2 bases, with 14 bases between. DNA for the CDR3: TGTGCCAGTAGCCATCAAGGGGGGGCCTACAATGAGCAGTTCTTC. The encoded protein is CASSHQGGAYNEQFF.

The chain couples TRBV27 to TRBJ2-5, with TRBD1 matching 8 bases. Trimming cost V 4 bases and J 5 bases; bases outside gene matches: 12. This CDR3 contains 16 residues. The germline V gene has CDR1 MNHEY and CDR2 SMNVEV (reference sequence). CDR3 loop: CASSSTPGQGWETQYF. DNA of the CDR3: TGTGCCAGCAGTTCAACCCCCGGACAGGGATGGGAGACCCAGTACTTC.

The rearrangement joins TRBV29-1 to TRBJ1-1, with D uncertain. CDR1 is SQVTM and CDR2 is ANQGSEA in the germline V gene. CDR3 length: 15 amino acids. The V and J ends lost 0 bases and 0 bases respectively, with 11 bases between them. The CDR3 nucleotides are TGCAGCGTTGAAGAAAACAGTCTATTGAACACTGAAGCTTTCTTT. It yields the protein CSVEENSLLNTEAFF.

V gene TRBV7-2 combines with J gene TRBJ2-5, with a tentative D call TRBD2 (6 bases). Germline V gene lookup returns CDR1 SGHTA and CDR2 FQGNSA. The CDR3 consists of 11 residues. The germline V and J ends were trimmed by 7 bases and 7 bases, with 10 bases remaining between them. The CDR3 reads CASTPAGTQYF. The DNA of the CDR3 is TGTGCCAGCACCCCAGCGGGGACCCAGTACTTC. The entire variable domain, with the rest obtained from reference TRBV7-2 and TRBJ2-5, is as follows: GAGVSQSPSNKVTEKGKDVELRCDPISGHTALYWYRQSLGQGLEFLIYFQGNSAPDKSGLPSDRFSAERTGGSVSTLTIQRTQQEDSAVYLCASTPAGTQYFGPGTRLLVL.

The chain couples TRBV19 to TRBJ2-1; no definite D call. CDR3 size: 14 residues. With 6 bases removed from V and 2 bases from J, the gap between germline ends came to 11 bases. CDR1 and CDR2 from the germline V gene are LNHDA and SQIVND (reference sequence). DNA for the CDR3: TGTGCCAGTAGCGGAACTACTCCCTACAATGAGCAGTTCTTC. It specifies CASSGTTPYNEQFF.

Notes on this clone: The identical CDR3 is also encoded by other nucleotide sequences in the sample. The genes are TRBV9 and TRBJ2-3; 8 bases agree with TRBD2. The CDR3 contains 15 residues. The V and J ends lost 0 bases and 5 bases, in that order; junction bases with no gene match: 5. Germline-derived CDR1 and CDR2 are SGDLS and YYNGEE. The CDR3 coding sequence is TGTGCCAGCAGCGTAGCGGGGGGGCCGGGAGATACGCAGTATTTT. Translating it yields CASSVAGGPGDTQYF. Drawing the rest from reference TRBV9 and TRBJ2-3, the complete variable domain is DSGVTQTPKHLITATGQRVTLRCSPRSGDLSVYWYQQSLDQGLQFLIQYYNGEERAKGNILERFSAQQFPDLHSELNLSSLELGDSALYFCASSVAGGPGDTQYFGPGTRLTVL.

The genes are TRBV27 and TRBJ2-7; TRBD2 agrees at 7 bases. The CDR3 is 13 amino acids. Germline V CDR1 and CDR2: MNHEY, SMNVEV (reference sequence). V was clipped by 7 bases and J by 7 bases; unmatched bases: 10. As DNA, the CDR3 is TGTGCCAGCACCCTAATTGGGGGAGGGGAGCAGTACTTC. Residues: CASTLIGGGEQYF.

This sequence joins TRBV9 and TRBJ1-2; 8 bases align to TRBD1. This CDR3 is built from 13 residues. Germline lookup yields CDR1 SGDLS and CDR2 YYNGEE. The V gene end was trimmed by 0 bases and the J gene end by 8 bases; junction bases not matched to a gene: 3. CDR3 DNA: TGTGCCAGCAGCGTAGACAGGGGGGACGGCTACACCTTC. Translation: CASSVDRGDGYTF.